Listed below are T cell receptor beta chains from one sample, sequenced in a study of CD8 T cells in Susac syndrome. TCRdb re-called the immunoSEQ multiplex PCR reads with MiXCR, one entry per CDR3 protein. The sample lists 200,000 to 250,000 distinct CDR3 sequences, approximately 90% seen once, with less than 0.15% in the top ten. Sample: CD8+ T cells from PBMCs. These receptor sequences come from a human donor with multiple sclerosis. Each CDR3 is given without its conserved first and last residue. A D gene is named only where the DNA matches it firmly. Only some rows state a clone size, as once, few, many or a class for expanded clones.

v_gene,d_gene,j_gene,abundance,CDR3aa
TRBV11-2,-,TRBJ2-5,-,ASSFLETQY
TRBV12-3/TRBV12-4,-,TRBJ2-7,-,ASSLGGHEQY
TRBV27,-,TRBJ1-5,-,ASSFGGAHQPQH
TRBV13,-,TRBJ2-7,-,ASSVLKGDEQY
TRBV6-5,-,TRBJ2-1,-,ASSYSNIAGEKF
TRBV5-5,TRBD2,TRBJ2-3,-,ASSKSGTTTDTQY
TRBV9,-,TRBJ2-6,-,ASSVPGTNVLT
TRBV12-3/TRBV12-4,-,TRBJ1-2,-,ASNTGGNGYT
TRBV30,-,TRBJ2-1,-,AWSVLVGAYNEQF
TRBV20-1,TRBD1,TRBJ2-7,-,SARGDRGFYEQY
TRBV2,TRBD1,TRBJ1-2,-,ASSEVRGDSNYGYT
TRBV7-9,-,TRBJ1-6,-,ASSPTTASSYNSPLH
TRBV9,-,TRBJ2-2,-,ASSVDAAGELF
TRBV7-3,TRBD1,TRBJ1-6,-,ASGTGRYIGSPLH
TRBV5-8,-,TRBJ1-1,-,ASSSSAPLTEAF
TRBV4-3,TRBD1,TRBJ1-1,-,ASSQDSKGARVAF
TRBV21-1,-,TRBJ2-1,-,ASSKVRGSMVEQF
TRBV11-2,TRBD1,TRBJ2-5,-,ASSHTGGSDQETQY
TRBV4-2,-,TRBJ2-1,once,ASSTSREGWEQF
TRBV12-3/TRBV12-4,-,TRBJ2-7,-,ASSEEPIPDEQY
TRBV14,-,TRBJ1-3,-,ASSPAGSQYGNTIY
TRBV24-1,-,TRBJ2-3,-,ATSDRDLTDTQY
TRBV9,-,TRBJ1-2,-,ASSRGVGYT
TRBV6-2/TRBV6-3,TRBD1,TRBJ2-7,-,ASMVQGVREQY
TRBV6-2/TRBV6-3,-,TRBJ1-1,-,ASSYLDGTEAF
TRBV5-4,-,TRBJ2-3,-,ASSLSGAATDTQY
TRBV10-3,-,TRBJ1-2,once,AISEPGQTDGYT
TRBV4-3,-,TRBJ2-3,-,ASTRGAGGTDTQY
TRBV27,-,TRBJ2-2,-,ASRFGGTGELF
TRBV23-1,TRBD1,TRBJ1-5,-,ASSQRDRGKKIDDQPQH
TRBV5-6,-,TRBJ1-5,few,ASSSGSNQPQH
TRBV2,TRBD1,TRBJ2-7,-,ASRPLRQGTFDYEQY
TRBV27,-,TRBJ2-6,once,ASSWPGANVLT